This TCR beta chain comes out of a study of cytomegalovirus exposure and HLA in healthy donors. The CDR3 runs to 12 residues. Germline lookup yields CDR1 SQVTM and CDR2 ANQGSEA. Unmatched junction bases numbered 6, after V lost 6 bases and J lost 6 bases. Vbeta (60) and Jbeta (13) primers were used in the PCR. TCRdb's table, derived via immunoSEQ multiplex PCR, lists solely in-frame clones and lacks some. The table has about 170,000 clones, roughly 80% seen once. The chain couples TRBV29-1 to TRBJ2-3, with 7 bases lining up with TRBD1. The sequenced sample was PBMCs. The receptor was isolated from a male donor in good health and CMV-seronegative. The DNA for the CDR3 is TGCAGCGTAAGACAGGGCCCCGATACGCAGTATTTT. Protein: CSVRQGPDTQYF.